These 4 T cell receptor beta chains share one sample of origin, sequenced in a study of T cell responses to AZD1222 COVID-19 vaccine (dated by TCRdb to the early 2020s). The method was the immunoSEQ multiplex PCR assay. As stored in TCRdb, this immuneACCESS dataset retains in-frame rearrangements with V and J assigned. A fraction of the clones does not appear; measured against another copy, unresolved V genes explain less than half of the discrepancy, and the remainder lacks a known reason. Recorded for this sample are approximately 90,000 clones; about nine tenths of them occurred a single time. The ten largest clones take up about 2.2% of the sample. What this sample's time point label stands for: baseline before first vaccination. The sequencing used peripheral blood, collected on day 0 of AZD1222 vaccination. These receptors came from an adult in good health.

The J gene is TRBJ1-1, the V gene TRBV18, with 7 bases matching TRBD1. The V and J ends lost 0 bases and 4 bases, in that order; junction bases with no gene match: 8. Germline lookup yields CDR1 KGHSH and CDR2 LQKENI. The CDR3 totals 16 residues. The CDR3 sequence is CASSPPAQGGSTEAFF. CDR3 coding DNA: TGTGCCAGCTCACCACCCGCCCAGGGGGGATCCACTGAAGCTTTCTTT.

The chain uses TRBV7-2 and TRBJ1-1; the D gene is possibly TRBD1 (5 bases). Germline loops: CDR1 SGHTA, CDR2 FQGNSA. CDR3 length equals 15 residues. V was clipped by 1 base and J by 1 base, with 10 bases between them. The CDR3 loop is CASSLVVGGNTEAFF. CDR3 in DNA: TGTGCCAGCAGCTTAGTGGTCGGGGGGAACACTGAAGCTTTCTTT.

The chain has TRBV19 and TRBJ1-4; D unresolved. V lost 3 bases to trimming and J lost 8 bases, with 10 bases between them. CDR3 length: 13 residues. Germline V gene data show CDR1 as LNHDA and CDR2 as SQIVND (reference sequence). CDR3 nucleotide sequence: TGTGCCAGTAGTATGGGGTTAATGGAAAAACTGTTTTTT. This codes for CASSMGLMEKLFF. Supplemented by reference TRBV19 and TRBJ1-4, the full variable domain reads DGGITQSPKYLFRKEGQNVTLSCEQNLNHDAMYWYRQDPGQGLRLIYYSQIVNDFQKGDIAEGYSVSREKKESFPLTVTSAQKNPTAFYLCASSMGLMEKLFFGSGTQLSVL.

The chain has TRBV9 and TRBJ2-5, with D unclear. The CDR3 is 14 residues long. V lost 3 bases to trimming and J lost 4 bases, with 13 bases between them. Germline V gene data show CDR1 as SGDLS and CDR2 as YYNGEE. The CDR3 DNA reads as TGTGCCAGCAGCGAGGGCCCCAATGGAGAGACCCAGTACTTC. Amino acid sequence: CASSEGPNGETQYF.